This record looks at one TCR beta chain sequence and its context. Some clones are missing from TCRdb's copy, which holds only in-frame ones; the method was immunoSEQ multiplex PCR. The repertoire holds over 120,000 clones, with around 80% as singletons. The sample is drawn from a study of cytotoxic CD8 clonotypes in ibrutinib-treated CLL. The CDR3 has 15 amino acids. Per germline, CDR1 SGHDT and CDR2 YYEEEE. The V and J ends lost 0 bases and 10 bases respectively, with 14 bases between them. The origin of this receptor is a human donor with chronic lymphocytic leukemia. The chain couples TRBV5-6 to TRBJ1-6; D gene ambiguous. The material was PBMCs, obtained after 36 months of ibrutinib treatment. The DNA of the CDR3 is TGTGCCAGCAGCTTGGCGCCGGCGGAGGGATCACCCCTCCACTTT. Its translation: CASSLAPAEGSPLHF.